The 17 T cell receptor beta chains below were found in one sample sequenced in a study of monozygotic twins with inflammatory bowel disease. TCRdb derives one entry per CDR3 protein from the 5' RACE reads, leaving out DNA. This sample's table reports over 130,000 distinct CDR3 sequences. Sequences were obtained from blood. All receptors come from a human donor with ulcerative colitis or Crohn's disease, or a healthy co-twin of an affected twin (not recorded which).

This chain uses TRBV20-1 with TRBJ2-3; TCRdb's assignment of TRBD2 cannot be checked, as there is no DNA. Germline V gives CDR1 DFQATT, CDR2 SNEGSKA (reference sequence). The length of the CDR3 is 16 residues. This CDR3 is CSAAPVAGGSTDTQYF.

The chain employs TRBV7-2 and TRBJ2-2; no DNA is available, so the TRBD1 call from TCRdb remains unchecked. Looked up from germline, CDR1 is SGHTA and CDR2 is FQGNSA. The length of the CDR3 is 14 residues. The CDR3 region is CASSYTGNTGELFF.

V is TRBV20-1 and J is TRBJ2-7. The CDR3 runs 12 residues. Looked up from germline, CDR1 is DFQATT and CDR2 is SNEGSKA (reference sequence). The CDR3 spells CSAAGDSYEQYF.

The chain joins TRBV7-6 to TRBJ2-7; TCRdb returns TRBD1, unconfirmable since there is no DNA. The CDR3 is 12 residues long. Germline V gene data show CDR1 as SGHVS and CDR2 as FNYEAQ. This CDR3 reads CASSLTGNEQYF.

The CDR3 loop is CASSYRDYKAFF. The V and J genes are TRBV6-6 and TRBJ1-1. The CDR3 length is 12 residues. Germline CDR1 reads MNHNY; CDR2 reads SVGAGI (reference sequence).

The chain uses TRBV6-5 and TRBJ2-3; the TCRdb call, TRBD1, lacks DNA for checking. This CDR3 region has 14 residues. CDR1 MNHEY and CDR2 SVGAGI come from the germline V gene. The CDR3 loop reads CASSFTGEADTQYF.

The rearrangement joins TRBV20-1 to TRBJ1-1; TCRdb calls TRBD1, which cannot be checked without DNA. In germline, CDR1 is DFQATT, CDR2 SNEGSKA (reference sequence). The CDR3 runs to 15 residues. CDR3 sequence reads: CSAREEAGVNTEAFF.

The chain is built from TRBV7-9 and TRBJ1-3; TCRdb lists TRBD1, though no DNA is available to test this call. The CDR3 loop spans 15 amino acids. The germline V gene has CDR1 SEHNR and CDR2 FQNEAQ (reference sequence). The CDR3: CASSLADREGNTIYF.

J is TRBJ2-5 and V is TRBV7-7; TCRdb calls TRBD2, which cannot be checked without DNA. Germline assignment: CDR1 SSHAT and CDR2 FNYEAQ (reference sequence). The CDR3 contains 16 residues. The CDR3 region is CASSLSAGRAQETQYF. The whole variable domain, remainder taken from reference TRBV7-7 and TRBJ2-5, is GAGVSQSPRYKVTKRGQDVTLRCDPISSHATLYWYQQALGQGPEFLTYFNYEAQPDKSGLPSDRFSAERPEGSISTLTIQRTEQRDSAMYRCASSLSAGRAQETQYFGPGTRLLVL.

V usage is TRBV24-1 and J usage is TRBJ1-5. The germline gives CDR1 KGHDR, CDR2 SFDVKD. This CDR3 has 14 residues. The CDR3 sequence is CATSEVGSNQPQHF.

The CDR3: CASSPGPMSYEQYF. V gene TRBV18 combines with J gene TRBJ2-7; the D call from TCRdb, TRBD1, cannot be confirmed without DNA. Germline lookup yields CDR1 KGHSH and CDR2 LQKENI. The CDR3 runs 14 residues.

The chain joins TRBV4-1 to TRBJ2-3; no DNA is available, so the TRBD1 call from TCRdb remains unchecked. The CDR3 consists of 16 residues. Germline V gene data show CDR1 as MGHRA and CDR2 as YSYEKL. The CDR3 loop reads CASSHPRAGIADTQYF.

This chain connects TRBV5-1 to TRBJ2-4; TCRdb's D call, TRBD1, is unchecked because there is no DNA. The germline V gene has CDR1 SGHRS and CDR2 YFSETQ. The CDR3 extends over 15 amino acids. CDR3 amino acids: CASQPGQGGWNIQYF.

The J gene is TRBJ2-1, the V gene TRBV7-3. Germline V lookup: CDR1 SGHTA, CDR2 FQGTGA. The CDR3 is 13 amino acids. CDR3: CASSLNRQVEQFF.

This rearrangement joins TRBV11-2 to TRBJ1-2; the D gene TCRdb calls, TRBD1, cannot be checked with no DNA. From germline, CDR1 is SGHAT and CDR2 FQNNGV. This CDR3 region has 13 residues. CDR3 residues: CASSQGQGYGYTF.

CDR3 residues: CASRVGRNQPQHF. This chain connects TRBV6-6 to TRBJ1-5. Per germline, CDR1 MNHNY and CDR2 SVGAGI (reference sequence). CDR3 length equals 13 residues.

The rearrangement links TRBV5-4 to TRBJ2-1. In germline, CDR1 is SGHNT, CDR2 YYREEE (reference sequence). This CDR3 contains 17 residues. The CDR3 reads CASSLASAASSYNEQFF. Complete variable domain (other parts from reference TRBV5-4 and TRBJ2-1): ETGVTQSPTHLIKTRGQQVTLRCSSQSGHNTVSWYQQALGQGPQFIFQYYREEENGRGNFPPRFSGLQFPNYSSELNVNALELDDSALYLCASSLASAASSYNEQFFGPGTRLTVL.